A single sample is the source of the 6 T cell receptor beta chains below, sequenced in a study of blood T cell repertoires in COVID-19 (dated by TCRdb to the early 2020s). The protocol used for the library was the immunoSEQ multiplex PCR assay. TCRdb provides this immuneACCESS table in a form limited to in-frame rearrangements. Some clones are lacking; in checked studies, under half of them reflect an unresolved V gene, and why the rest are absent is not known. The sample table contains some 310,000 clones; only one count was recorded for roughly 89% of them. The ten largest account for roughly 1% of the sample. The sequenced sample was peripheral blood. The receptors originated from a woman in her thirties or forties with COVID-19, enrolled during active disease.

The V gene is TRBV2, the J gene TRBJ1-5; 11 bases align to TRBD1. The CDR3 length is 15 residues. CDR1 is SNHLY and CDR2 is FYNNEI in the germline V gene. Germline trimming cut 4 bases from V and 5 bases from J; bases unmatched to any gene: 4. This chain's CDR3 is CASSGTGGMDQPQHF. As DNA, the CDR3 is TGTGCCAGCAGTGGGACAGGGGGCATGGATCAGCCCCAGCATTTT.

The chain is built from TRBV12-3 or TRBV12-4 and TRBJ1-2, with D possibly being TRBD1 (5 bases). Trimming removed 6 bases at V and 3 bases at J, with 11 bases between. This CDR3 is built from 13 residues. The CDR3, as DNA: TGTGCCAGCAGACCGGACACCGACTATGGCTACACCTTC. This translates into CASRPDTDYGYTF.

The V call is TRBV19, the J call TRBJ1-1; D gene uncertain. The ends were cut back, 0 bases at V and 7 bases at J, with 3 bases in the middle. Germline V gene sequence: CDR1 LNHDA, CDR2 SQIVND (reference sequence). The CDR3 covers 11 residues. The DNA of the CDR3 is TGTGCCAGTAGTATAGACAGTGAAGCTTTCTTT. The encoded protein is CASSIDSEAFF.

The chain combines TRBV28 with TRBJ1-4, with 10 bases lining up with TRBD1. Trimming took 8 bases from V and 6 from J; bases not matched to a gene: 9. This CDR3 spans 15 amino acids. CDR1 is MDHEN, CDR2 SYDVKM, per germline. The CDR3 sequence is CASCPAGQGDEKLFF. For the CDR3, the DNA is TGTGCCAGCTGTCCAGCTGGACAGGGGGATGAAAAACTGTTTTTT. Full variable domain (outside the CDR3, taken from reference TRBV28 and TRBJ1-4): DVKVTQSSRYLVKRTGEKVFLECVQDMDHENMFWYRQDPGLGLRLIYFSYDVKMKEKGDIPEGYSVSREKKERFSLILESASTNQTSMYLCASCPAGQGDEKLFFGSGTQLSVL.

This clone was recorded once. The same CDR3 can be traced to other DNA sequences in this sample. This chain connects TRBV6-5 to TRBJ2-7, with TRBD2 matching 12 bases. The CDR3 is 15 residues long. CDR1 and CDR2 from the germline V gene are MNHEY and SVGAGI. V trimming: 5 bases; J trimming: 3 bases; junction bases outside the gene matches: 5. The CDR3 region is CASSTGLAGSYEQYF. The CDR3 DNA sequence: TGTGCCAGCAGTACCGGACTAGCGGGGAGCTACGAGCAGTACTTC.

V usage is TRBV27 and J usage is TRBJ1-3, with a weak D call TRBD1 (5 bases). This CDR3 spans 13 amino acids. V lost 8 bases and J 0 bases, leaving 8 bases between the germline ends. Germline values: CDR1 MNHEY, CDR2 SMNVEV (reference sequence). The CDR3 sequence: CASATVSGNTIYF. DNA for the CDR3: TGTGCCAGCGCGACAGTCTCTGGAAACACCATATATTTT.